These 7 T cell receptor beta chains came from one sample sequenced in a study of cytomegalovirus exposure and HLA in healthy donors (dated by TCRdb to 2017 to 2019). To prepare the library, the immunoSEQ multiplex PCR assay was applied. For the multiplex PCR, a mixture combining 60 forward primers for TCR Vbeta segments and 13 reverse primers for TCR Jbeta segments was used. What TCRdb holds here is the immuneACCESS table cut down to in-frame rearrangements. Part of the clones is not present; checked against another copy, under half of the missing clones reflect an unresolved V gene, and the others are unexplained. The sample includes approximately 120,000 clones, with roughly 82% observed a single time. Roughly 13% of the sample lies in the top ten. Sequencing input: PBMCs. All receptors derive from a woman aged 60-70 years in good health and CMV-seropositive.

This chain links TRBV7-2 with TRBJ1-2, with a tentative D call TRBD1 (6 bases). V was pared by 5 bases and J by 4 bases, with 20 bases between. Germline CDR1 and CDR2: SGHTA and FQGNSA. The CDR3 is made up of 16 amino acids. The CDR3 bases are TGTGCCAGCAGCCCCCTACGGAGGAGCAGGGGCTATGGCTACACCTTC. It yields the protein CASSPLRRSRGYGYTF.

The V and J genes are TRBV11-1 and TRBJ2-1; 10 positions agree with TRBD2. V was clipped by 5 bases and J by 9 bases; unmatched bases: 7. CDR3 length: 14 amino acids. CDR1 is SGHAT, CDR2 FQDESV, per germline (reference sequence). CDR3 DNA: TGTGCCAGCAGCGCCGGACTAGCGGAGGGTGAGCAGTTCTTC. Translated: CASSAGLAEGEQFF.

This clone came up once. The CDR3 coding sequence is TGTGCCAGCAGTTCGTACGGGACAGCAGCTTTCTTT. Its protein is CASSSYGTAAFF. The chain recombines TRBV6-5 with TRBJ1-1, with 7 bases that match TRBD1. Germline V gene sequence: CDR1 MNHEY, CDR2 SVGAGI. The CDR3 consists of 12 residues. After removal of 4 bases from V and 10 bases from J, the junction contained 6 bases not matched to a gene.

The chain's CDR3 is CASSLAEETQYF. Written as DNA, the CDR3 is TGTGCCAGCAGTCTAGCTGAAGAGACCCAGTACTTC. The gene calls are TRBV7-8 and TRBJ2-5; maybe TRBD2 (5 bases). The CDR3 is made up of 12 amino acids. From germline, CDR1 is SGHVS and CDR2 FQNEAQ. Deletions cut 6 bases from V and 3 bases from J, with 8 bases between. Full variable domain (remainder filled in from reference TRBV7-8 and TRBJ2-5): GAGVSQSPRYKVAKRGQDVALRCDPISGHVSLFWYQQALGQGPEFLTYFQNEAQLDKSGLPSDRFFAERPEGSVSTLKIQRTQQEDSAVYLCASSLAEETQYFGPGTRLLVL.

This clone showed up just once. The chain employs TRBV19 and TRBJ2-1; D is perhaps TRBD2 (5 bases). The V end lost 1 base, the J end lost 1 base, and 5 bases lay between the germline ends. Germline lookup yields CDR1 LNHDA and CDR2 SQIVND (reference sequence). This CDR3 region has 14 residues. DNA of the CDR3: TGTGCCAGTAGTATAGGGGAGTCCTACAATGAGCAGTTCTTC. It encodes CASSIGESYNEQFF. The variable domain in full, completed from reference TRBV19 and TRBJ2-1, reads DGGITQSPKYLFRKEGQNVTLSCEQNLNHDAMYWYRQDPGQGLRLIYYSQIVNDFQKGDIAEGYSVSREKKESFPLTVTSAQKNPTAFYLCASSIGESYNEQFFGPGTRLTVL.

The rearrangement uses TRBV18 and TRBJ1-1, with TRBD1 identical over 7 bases. Trimming removed 3 bases from V and 1 base from J; junction bases left unmatched: 2. This CDR3 comprises 14 residues. Germline assignment: CDR1 KGHSH and CDR2 LQKENI. CDR3 sequence: CASSPGTENTEAFF. CDR3 nucleotide sequence: TGTGCCAGCTCACCGGGGACAGAGAACACTGAAGCTTTCTTT.

The CDR3 sequence: CASSFRPNAGEQFF. The CDR3 DNA follows: TGTGCCAGCAGCTTTAGGCCAAATGCGGGCGAGCAGTTCTTC. The chain couples TRBV7-3 to TRBJ2-1; D is perhaps TRBD2 (5 bases). Germline assignment: CDR1 SGHTA and CDR2 FQGTGA. V was trimmed by 3 bases and J by 10 bases, leaving 16 bases between them. The CDR3 totals 14 residues. The variable domain in full, with the rest retrieved from reference TRBV7-3 and TRBJ2-1, is GAGVSQTPSNKVTEKGKYVELRCDPISGHTALYWYRQSLGQGPEFLIYFQGTGAADDSGLPNDRFFAVRPEGSVSTLKIQRTERGDSAVYLCASSFRPNAGEQFFGPGTRLTVL.